This is a list of T cell receptor beta chains from one sample in a study of blood T cell repertoires in COVID-19. Sequenced by immunoSEQ multiplex PCR; TCRdb stores in-frame clones only, minus some. The sample lists about 200,000 clones; approximately 86% were seen once. Sequenced input: PBMCs or T cells enriched from blood (not recorded which). These TCRs come from a woman in her thirties or forties with acute COVID-19. CDR3s include the opening cysteine and the closing phenylalanine or tryptophan. The order of the fields is CDR3 length, J gene, V gene, CDR3 protein.

>15|TRBJ2-1|TRBV24-1
CATSAGTSGYNEQFF
>17|TRBJ2-6|TRBV28
CASSIDRWASGANVLTF
>12|TRBJ1-2|TRBV11-2
CASSLRQYGYTF
>14|TRBJ2-1|TRBV4-2
CASSDLDRYNEQFF
>15|TRBJ1-2|TRBV3-1/TRBV3-2
CASSQESGGDYGYTF
>11|TRBJ1-2|TRBV19
CASRLESGYTF
>15|TRBJ2-1|TRBV21-1
CASSKREWSYNEQFF
>14|TRBJ2-5|TRBV27
CASSKQTGRETQYF
>14|TRBJ1-2|TRBV27
CASSLLRGLDGYTF
>14|TRBJ1-5|TRBV6-5
CASRQDRGEQPQHF
>15|TRBJ2-1|TRBV24-1
CATSDASRVVNEQFF
>16|TRBJ2-5|TRBV7-6
CASSLIRSGSGETQYF
>15|TRBJ1-2|TRBV6-5
CASSTMGTGGYGYTF
>18|TRBJ2-1|TRBV15
CATSREGLANSIHNEQFF
>15|TRBJ2-1|TRBV6-5
CATKREGAIYNEQFF
>16|TRBJ1-2|TRBV30
CAWSPPRDRPNYGYTF
>15|TRBJ1-3|TRBV5-8
CASSQGQFSGNTIYF
>14|TRBJ1-2|TRBV15
CATLGGEGSGKYTF